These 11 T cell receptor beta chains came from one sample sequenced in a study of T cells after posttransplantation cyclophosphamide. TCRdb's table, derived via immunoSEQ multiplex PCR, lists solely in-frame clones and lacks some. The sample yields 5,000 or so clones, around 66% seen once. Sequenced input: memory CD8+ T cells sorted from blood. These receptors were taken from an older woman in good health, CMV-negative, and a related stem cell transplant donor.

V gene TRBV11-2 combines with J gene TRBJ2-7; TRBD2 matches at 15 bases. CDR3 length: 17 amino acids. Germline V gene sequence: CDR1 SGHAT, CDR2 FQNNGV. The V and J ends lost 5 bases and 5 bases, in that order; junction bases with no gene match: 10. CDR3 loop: CASSPWTSGRAAHEQYF. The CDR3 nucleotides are TGTGCCAGCAGCCCCTGGACTAGCGGGAGGGCTGCCCACGAGCAGTACTTC.

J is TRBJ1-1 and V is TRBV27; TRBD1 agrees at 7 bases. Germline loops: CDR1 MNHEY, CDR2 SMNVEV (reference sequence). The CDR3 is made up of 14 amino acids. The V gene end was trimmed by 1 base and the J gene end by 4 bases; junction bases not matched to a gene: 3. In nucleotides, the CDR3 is TGTGCCAGCAGTTTATTAGCAGGGGGCACTGAAGCTTTCTTT. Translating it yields CASSLLAGGTEAFF.

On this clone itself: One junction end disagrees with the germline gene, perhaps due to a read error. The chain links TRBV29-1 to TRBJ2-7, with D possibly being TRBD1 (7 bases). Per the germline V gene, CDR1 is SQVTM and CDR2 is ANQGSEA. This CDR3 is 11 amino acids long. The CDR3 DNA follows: TGCAGCGTCGGAGGGGGCTACGAGCCGTACTTC. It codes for CSVGGGYEPYF.

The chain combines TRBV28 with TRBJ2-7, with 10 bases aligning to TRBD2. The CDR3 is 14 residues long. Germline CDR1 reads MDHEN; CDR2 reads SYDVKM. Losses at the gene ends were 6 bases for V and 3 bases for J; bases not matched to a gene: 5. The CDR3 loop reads CASSTGLAVYEQYF. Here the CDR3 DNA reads TGTGCCAGCAGCACCGGACTAGCGGTCTACGAGCAGTACTTC.

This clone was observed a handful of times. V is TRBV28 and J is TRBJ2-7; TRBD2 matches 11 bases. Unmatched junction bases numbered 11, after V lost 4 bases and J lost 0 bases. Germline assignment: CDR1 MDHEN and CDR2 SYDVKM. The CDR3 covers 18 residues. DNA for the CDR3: TGTGCCAGCAGTTCTCCTCTTCGACTAGCGGGGCCCTCCTACGAGCAGTACTTC. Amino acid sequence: CASSSPLRLAGPSYEQYF.

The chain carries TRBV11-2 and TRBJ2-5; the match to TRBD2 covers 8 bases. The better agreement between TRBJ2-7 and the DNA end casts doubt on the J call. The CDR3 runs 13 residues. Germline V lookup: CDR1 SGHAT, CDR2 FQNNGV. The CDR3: CASSPGTSYEQYF. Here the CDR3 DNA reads TGTGCCAGCAGCCCCGGGACTAGCTACGAGCAGTACTTC.

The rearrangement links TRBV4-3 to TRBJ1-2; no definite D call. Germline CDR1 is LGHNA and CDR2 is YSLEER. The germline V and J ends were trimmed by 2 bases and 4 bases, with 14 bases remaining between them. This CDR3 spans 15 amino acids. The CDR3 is CASSQNQVGFYGYTF. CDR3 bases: TGCGCCAGCAGCCAAAATCAGGTCGGATTCTATGGCTACACCTTC.

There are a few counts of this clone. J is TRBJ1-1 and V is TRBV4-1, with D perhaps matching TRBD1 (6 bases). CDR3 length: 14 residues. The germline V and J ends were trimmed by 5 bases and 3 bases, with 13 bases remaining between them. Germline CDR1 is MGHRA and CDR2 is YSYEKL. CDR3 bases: TGCGCCAGCAGCGACACAGGGTCCTACACTGAAGCTTTCTTT. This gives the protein CASSDTGSYTEAFF.

As DNA, the CDR3 is TGTGCCAGCAGCTTATCCCAGGGGAACAATGAGCAGTTCTTC. Translation gives CASSLSQGNNEQFF. V gene TRBV7-3 combines with J gene TRBJ2-1, with a tentative D call TRBD1 (6 bases). V was pared by 2 bases and J by 5 bases, with 10 bases between. The CDR3 is 14 amino acids. From germline, CDR1 is SGHTA and CDR2 FQGTGA.

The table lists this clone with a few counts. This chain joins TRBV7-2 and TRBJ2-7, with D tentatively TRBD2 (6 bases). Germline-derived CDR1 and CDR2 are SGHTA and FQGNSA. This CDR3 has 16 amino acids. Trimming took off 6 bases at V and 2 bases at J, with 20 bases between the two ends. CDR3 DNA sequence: TGTGCCAGCAGTTCGACTAGATTTTGGCTTCCCTACGAGCAGTACTTC. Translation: CASSSTRFWLPYEQYF.

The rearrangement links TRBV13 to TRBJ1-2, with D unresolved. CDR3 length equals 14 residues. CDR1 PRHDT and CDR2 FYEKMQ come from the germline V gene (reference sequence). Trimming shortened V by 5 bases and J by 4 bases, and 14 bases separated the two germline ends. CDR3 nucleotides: TGTGCCAGCAGCGACCCCGGGGTAACCTATGGCTACACCTTC. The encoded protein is CASSDPGVTYGYTF.